This record concerns one T cell receptor (beta chain) sequence. Its specific antigen is unknown. Per-nucleotide qualities are absent, and no much larger clonotype sits a single base away. Clipping removes 4 bases from V and 3 bases from J, with 2 as the unmatched junction base count. CDR1 is given as LNHDA and CDR2 as SQIVND, both from the germline V gene (reference sequence). Including the terminal cysteine and phenylalanine, the CDR3 comprises 13 residues. CDR3 DNA only is kept here, 39 bases in frame from base 1. Collaborating institutions collected whole blood in K2EDTA tubes following their own protocols. For TCRbeta analysis, collaborator samples were shipped as frozen whole blood, as isolated PBMCs, or as DNA extracted from either sample type. The data derive from a study of blood T cell repertoires in COVID-19 (dated by TCRdb to about 2020). At the level of the whole study: Samples covering the acute and convalescent phases of COVID-19 were provided by collaborators in the United States, Italy and Spain. The material from the prospective study consisted of cDNA or gDNA derived from T cells, B-cell-depleted T cells, or PBMCs. The dataset comprised deeply sampled blood TCRbeta repertoires from subjects exposed to, actively infected with, or recovered from COVID-19. The repertoires were released in a freely available public database meant as a resource for research on the immune response to SARS-CoV-2. Samples were obtained from the ongoing ImmuneRACE study (first 160 participants) and from 1,254 subjects provided by 6 global collaborators. Nearly every sample came with metadata listing a de-identified subject ID, COVID-19 status, age in years and sex. Where available, HLA class I and class II types were obtained from metadata supplied by the sample provider rather than from assay-based typing.

The immunoSEQ Assay, a bias-controlled multiplex PCR, was used to amplify TCRbeta CDR3 regions from genomic DNA. In the original analysis: The number of nucleated cells in each sample was estimated by amplification of reference gene primers within the assay. To quantify the absolute abundance of each unique TCRbeta CDR3 rearrangement, sequence reads were collapsed and filtered. Productive Simpson clonality was computed per sample as the square root of Simpson's diversity index over productive rearrangements. Drawn from immuneACCESS, this table holds only the in-frame rearrangements with V and J called that TCRdb kept. Clones are partly lost; checked studies trace under half to an unresolved V gene and leave the rest unexplained. D and trimming were read from the DNA, whereas the V and J calls and clone size are those reported in that table. The sample profile shows 55,000 to 70,000 clones; around 87% of them were found once. Approximately 11% of the sample is taken by the ten largest.

What the research found in general, with its limitations: The amount of clinical and demographic metadata varied by source and participant and was provided uncurated.

This sequence was found in a woman aged 18-29 years with acute or convalescent COVID-19. The sequenced sample was peripheral blood. The chain links TRBV19 with TRBJ1-1, and 7 bases in between align with TRBD1. DNA sequence: TGTGCCAGTAGTACCACAGGGGACACTGAAGCTTTCTTT. Translation gives CASSTTGDTEAFF. The variable domain in full, with residues beyond the CDR3 obtained from the reference TRBV19 and TRBJ1-1 genes, is DGGITQSPKYLFRKEGQNVTLSCEQNLNHDAMYWYRQDPGQGLRLIYYSQIVNDFQKGDIAEGYSVSREKKESFPLTVTSAQKNPTAFYLCASSTTGDTEAFFGQGTRLTVV.